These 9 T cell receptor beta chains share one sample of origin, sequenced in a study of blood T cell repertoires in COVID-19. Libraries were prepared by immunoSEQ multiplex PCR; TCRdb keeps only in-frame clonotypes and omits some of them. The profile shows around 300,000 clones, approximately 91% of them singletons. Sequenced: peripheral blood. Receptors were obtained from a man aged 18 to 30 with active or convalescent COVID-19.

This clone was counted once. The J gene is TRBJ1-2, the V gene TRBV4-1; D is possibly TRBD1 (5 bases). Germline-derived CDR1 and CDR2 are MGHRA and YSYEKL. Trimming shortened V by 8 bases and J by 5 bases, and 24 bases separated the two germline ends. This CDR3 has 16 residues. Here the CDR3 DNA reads TGCGCCAGCTCCACTCACGTTAGGGGCGGTCGGTATGGCTACACCTTC. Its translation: CASSTHVRGGRYGYTF.

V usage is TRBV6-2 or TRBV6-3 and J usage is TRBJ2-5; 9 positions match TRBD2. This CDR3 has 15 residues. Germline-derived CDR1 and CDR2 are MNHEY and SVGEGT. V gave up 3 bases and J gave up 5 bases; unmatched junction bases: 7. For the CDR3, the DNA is TGTGCCAGCAGTTATGGCGGGGGGGTATTGGAGACCCAGTACTTC. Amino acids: CASSYGGGVLETQYF.

The DNA of the CDR3 is TGTGCCAGCAGTTACTCGAACGGGGGAGAGACCCAGTACTTC. It is translated as CASSYSNGGETQYF. The genes are TRBV6-2 or TRBV6-3 and TRBJ2-5; a possible D gene is TRBD2 (6 bases). Trimming removed 0 bases at V and 4 bases at J, with 9 bases between. From germline, CDR1 is MNHEY and CDR2 SVGEGT. There are 14 residues in the CDR3.

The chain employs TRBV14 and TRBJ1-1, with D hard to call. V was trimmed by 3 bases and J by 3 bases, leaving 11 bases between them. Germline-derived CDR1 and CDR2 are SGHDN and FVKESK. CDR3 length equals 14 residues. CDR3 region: CASSHTAGDTEAFF. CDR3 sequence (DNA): TGTGCCAGCAGCCACACAGCGGGAGACACTGAAGCTTTCTTT.

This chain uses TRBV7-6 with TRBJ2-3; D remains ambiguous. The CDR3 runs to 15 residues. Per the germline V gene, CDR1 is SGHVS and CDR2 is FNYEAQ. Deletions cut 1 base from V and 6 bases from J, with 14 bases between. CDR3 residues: CASSLGSGSLDTQYF. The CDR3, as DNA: TGTGCCAGCAGCTTAGGGTCTGGCTCGCTCGATACGCAGTATTTT.

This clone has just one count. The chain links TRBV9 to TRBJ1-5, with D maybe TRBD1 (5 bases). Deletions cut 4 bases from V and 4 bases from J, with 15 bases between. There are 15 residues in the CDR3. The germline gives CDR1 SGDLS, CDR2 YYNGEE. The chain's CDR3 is CASSSSGERNQPQHF. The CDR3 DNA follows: TGTGCCAGCAGCTCCTCGGGGGAGAGGAATCAGCCCCAGCATTTT.

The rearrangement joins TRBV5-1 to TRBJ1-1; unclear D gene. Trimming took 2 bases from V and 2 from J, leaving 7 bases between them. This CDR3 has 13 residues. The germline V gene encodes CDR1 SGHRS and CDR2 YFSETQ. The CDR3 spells CASSFGINTEAFF. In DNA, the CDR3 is TGCGCCAGCAGCTTTGGCATTAACACTGAAGCTTTCTTT. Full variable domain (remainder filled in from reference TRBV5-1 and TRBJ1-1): KAGVTQTPRYLIKTRGQQVTLSCSPISGHRSVSWYQQTPGQGLQFLFEYFSETQRNKGNFPGRFSGRQFSNSRSEMNVSTLELGDSALYLCASSFGINTEAFFGQGTRLTVV.

CDR3 nucleotides: TGTGCCAGTAGTACGGCAGGGGGAAGATACTATGGCTACACCTTC. Translated: CASSTAGGRYYGYTF. The gene calls are TRBV19 and TRBJ1-2; 7 bases are a match to TRBD1. The CDR3 consists of 15 residues. In germline, CDR1 is LNHDA, CDR2 SQIVND (reference sequence). Unmatched junction bases numbered 8, after V lost 4 bases and J lost 3 bases.

Written as DNA, the CDR3 is TGTGCCAGCACCCGAACAGGGATTAGCAATCAGCCCCAGCATTTT. Encoded protein: CASTRTGISNQPQHF. The chain links TRBV6-5 to TRBJ1-5; the D gene is possibly TRBD1 (6 bases). Germline assignment: CDR1 MNHEY and CDR2 SVGAGI. V was cut by 7 bases and J by 0 bases, with 13 bases left in between. This CDR3 has 15 amino acids.